This T cell receptor (beta chain) was identified during a study of T-cell memory formation after mild COVID-19. Overall study findings and caveats: CD4+ bias marked clones expanding day 15 to 37, unlike balanced contracting clones. Specificity for SARS-CoV-2 was not confirmed among the second-wave clones peaking on day 37.

Regarding this clonotype: The antigen is unknown.

TCRdb reprocessed the 5' RACE reads with MiXCR, giving one entry per CDR3 protein. Here the sample spans roughly 450,000 distinct CDR3 sequences, approximately 18% being singletons. In germline, CDR1 is LNHNV, CDR2 YYDKDF (reference sequence). V lost 0 bases to trimming and J lost 3 bases, with 6 bases between them. The CDR3 is made up of 13 amino acids. The rearrangement links TRBV15 to TRBJ2-7; D not certain. Specimen: PBMCs or a T cell subset sorted from them (not recorded which). The TCR comes from an adult woman who had mild COVID-19 (a few samples of this study predate the infection). Cell type and time point are not known. CDR3 nucleotides: TGTGCCACCAGCAGAGACGCCTTCTACGAGCAGTACTTC. It encodes CATSRDAFYEQYF.